What follows describes a single T cell receptor beta chain. Its recognized antigen is unknown. Base-call qualities are not available, and no considerably larger clone is one nucleotide away. Deletion took 2 bases off V and 0 bases off J, with a span of 10 bases between the germline ends. The germline V gene (reference sequence) provides CDR1 MNHEY and CDR2 SMNVEV. The CDR3 spans 15 residues, from the cysteine through the phenylalanine. Only the CDR3 DNA is retained, 45 bases long and in frame from the first base. The sample originates from a study of cytomegalovirus exposure and HLA in healthy donors (dated by TCRdb to about 2017). Turning to the overall study: A later analysis indicated that the 120 or so validation repertoires were generated on the platform also employed for the 666 repertoires of the first cohort. The study aimed to test whether signatures of past pathogen exposure could be identified by cataloging public T cell receptors. Along with the roughly 610-subject first cohort, a separate validation cohort of around 120 different subjects was used. High-throughput TCR immunosequencing, statistical association of individual TCRs with disease status, and machine learning were combined to predict cytomegalovirus infection status. The study at large found these results: In vitro tests confirmed that a few of the cytomegalovirus-associated TCR beta chains recognize cytomegalovirus antigens. The classifier was reported to diagnose cytomegalovirus status with high specificity and sensitivity in both the original and validation cohorts. A later analysis lacked HLA typing for the validation cohort, so it scored co-occurrence in that cohort across all 120 or so repertoires. A total of around 150 TCR beta chains were listed by the study as associated with cytomegalovirus. Most TCR sequences were observed very rarely across donors, whereas some public TCRs were present in many individuals. Subsequent analysis determined that TCRs grouped into clusters in the first cohort also showed a tendency toward co-occurrence across the approximately 110 validation repertoires, and 85% to 95% of cluster scores exceeded 0. According to the authors, the approach could potentially be generalized to other disease states and immunological phenotypes.

The donors belonged to the validation cohort of 90 to 150 subjects, which was separate from the approximately 610-subject first cohort. The receptor library was made with the immunoSEQ multiplex PCR assay. Processing in the source paper ran as follows. A statistical classification framework was developed to diagnose cytomegalovirus status using the catalog of TCR beta chain sequences. TCRdb stores this immuneACCESS table with in-frame sequences only. Part of the clones is absent; in the studies checked, under half of the shortfall reflects unresolved V genes, and no reason is known for the rest. From that table come the V and J calls and clone size; the DNA was used to work out D and trimming. Within this sample are roughly 75,000 clones, with 94% of them counted one time only. The ten top clones hold 2.1% of the sample.

Here the chain combines TRBV27 and TRBJ1-1; the D gene cannot be named for sure. The source material was PBMCs. This receptor was identified in a woman under 30 in good health and CMV-seronegative. This receptor has the CDR3 CASSLSTIVNTEAFF. The sequenced DNA: TGTGCCAGCAGTTTAAGTACAATCGTGAACACTGAAGCTTTCTTT.